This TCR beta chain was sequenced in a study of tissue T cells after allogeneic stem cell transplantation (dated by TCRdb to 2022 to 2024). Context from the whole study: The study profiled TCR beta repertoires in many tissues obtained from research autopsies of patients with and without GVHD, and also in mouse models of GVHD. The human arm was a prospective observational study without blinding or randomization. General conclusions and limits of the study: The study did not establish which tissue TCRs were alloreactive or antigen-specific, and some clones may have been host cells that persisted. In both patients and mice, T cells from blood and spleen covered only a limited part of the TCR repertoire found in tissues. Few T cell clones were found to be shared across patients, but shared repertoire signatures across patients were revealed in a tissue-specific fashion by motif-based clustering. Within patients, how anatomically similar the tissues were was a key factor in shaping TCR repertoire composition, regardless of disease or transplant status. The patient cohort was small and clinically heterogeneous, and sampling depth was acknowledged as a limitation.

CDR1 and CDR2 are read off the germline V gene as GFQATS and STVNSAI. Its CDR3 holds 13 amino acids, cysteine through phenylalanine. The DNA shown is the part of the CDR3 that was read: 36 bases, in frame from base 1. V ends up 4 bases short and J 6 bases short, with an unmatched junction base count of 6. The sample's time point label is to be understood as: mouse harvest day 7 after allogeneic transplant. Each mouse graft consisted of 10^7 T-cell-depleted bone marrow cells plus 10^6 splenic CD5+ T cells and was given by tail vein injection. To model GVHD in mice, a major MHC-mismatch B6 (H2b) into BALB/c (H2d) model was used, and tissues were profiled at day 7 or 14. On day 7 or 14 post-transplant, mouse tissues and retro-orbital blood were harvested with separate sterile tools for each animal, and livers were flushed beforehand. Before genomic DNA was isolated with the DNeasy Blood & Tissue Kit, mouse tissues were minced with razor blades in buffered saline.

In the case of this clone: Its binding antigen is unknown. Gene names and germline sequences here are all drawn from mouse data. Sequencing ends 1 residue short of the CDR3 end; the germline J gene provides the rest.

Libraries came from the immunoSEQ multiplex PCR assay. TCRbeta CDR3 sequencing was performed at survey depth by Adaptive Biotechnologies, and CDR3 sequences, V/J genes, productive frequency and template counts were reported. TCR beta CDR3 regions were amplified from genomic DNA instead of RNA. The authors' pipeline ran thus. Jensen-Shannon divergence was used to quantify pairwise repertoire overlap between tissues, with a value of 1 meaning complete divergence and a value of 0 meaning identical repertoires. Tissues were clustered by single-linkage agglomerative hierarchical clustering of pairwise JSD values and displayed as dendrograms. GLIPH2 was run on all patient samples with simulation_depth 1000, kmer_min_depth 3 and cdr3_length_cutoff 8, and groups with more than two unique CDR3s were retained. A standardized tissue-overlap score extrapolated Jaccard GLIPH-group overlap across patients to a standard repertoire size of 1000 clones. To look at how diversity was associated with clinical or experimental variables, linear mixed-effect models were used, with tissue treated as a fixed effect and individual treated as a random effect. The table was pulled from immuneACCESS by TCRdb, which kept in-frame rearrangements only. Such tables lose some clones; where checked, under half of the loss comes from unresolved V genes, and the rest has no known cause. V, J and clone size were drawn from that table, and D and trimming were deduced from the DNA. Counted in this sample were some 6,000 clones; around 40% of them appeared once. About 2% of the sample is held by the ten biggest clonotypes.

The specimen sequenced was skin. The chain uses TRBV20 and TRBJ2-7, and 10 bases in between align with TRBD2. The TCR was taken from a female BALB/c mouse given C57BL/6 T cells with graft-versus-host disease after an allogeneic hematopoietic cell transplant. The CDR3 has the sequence CGANWGGRCEQYF. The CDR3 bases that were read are TGTGGTGCTAACTGGGGGGGGCGCTGTGAACAGTAC.